This T cell receptor (beta chain) was sequenced during a study of blood T cell repertoires in COVID-19. V shed 5 bases and J 4 bases; nucleotides not matched to a gene: 13. The germline V gene encodes CDR1 SGHNT and CDR2 YYREEE (reference sequence). The CDR3 is 17 residues long. The protocol was immunoSEQ multiplex PCR, while the TCRdb copy is restricted to in-frame clones and leaves out a portion. The sample shows about 350,000 clones, roughly nine tenths of them seen only once. V usage is TRBV5-4 and J usage is TRBJ1-2; 11 bases are a match to TRBD1. The receptor was isolated from a woman in her fifties or sixties with COVID-19, enrolled during active disease. Sequencing was done on a sample of peripheral blood. CDR3 bases: TGTGCCAGCAGACGGGCTGGGACAGGGGGTTCTGGCTATGGCTACACCTTC. As protein: CASRRAGTGGSGYGYTF.